This record concerns one TCR beta chain sequence. The sample is drawn from a study of control samples from healthy donors and cancer patients. The germline V gene encodes CDR1 MDHEN and CDR2 SYDVKM. The CDR3 extends over 17 amino acids. V lost 5 bases and J lost 4, with 21 bases in between. Sequencing was performed with immunoSEQ multiplex PCR; in TCRdb, only in-frame clones are kept and a portion is missing. The profile shows 150,000 to 200,000 clones, 92% of them singletons. The chain has TRBV28 and TRBJ1-5; possibly TRBD1 for D (6 bases). The source material was blood. The TCR originated in a woman under 40 in good health. As DNA, the CDR3 is TGTGCCAGCAGTCCCCATCATGGGGGGGCAGGGAATCAGCCCCAGCATTTT. Translated: CASSPHHGGAGNQPQHF. Full variable domain (remainder filled in from reference TRBV28 and TRBJ1-5): DVKVTQSSRYLVKRTGEKVFLECVQDMDHENMFWYRQDPGLGLRLIYFSYDVKMKEKGDIPEGYSVSREKKERFSLILESASTNQTSMYLCASSPHHGGAGNQPQHFGDGTRLSIL.